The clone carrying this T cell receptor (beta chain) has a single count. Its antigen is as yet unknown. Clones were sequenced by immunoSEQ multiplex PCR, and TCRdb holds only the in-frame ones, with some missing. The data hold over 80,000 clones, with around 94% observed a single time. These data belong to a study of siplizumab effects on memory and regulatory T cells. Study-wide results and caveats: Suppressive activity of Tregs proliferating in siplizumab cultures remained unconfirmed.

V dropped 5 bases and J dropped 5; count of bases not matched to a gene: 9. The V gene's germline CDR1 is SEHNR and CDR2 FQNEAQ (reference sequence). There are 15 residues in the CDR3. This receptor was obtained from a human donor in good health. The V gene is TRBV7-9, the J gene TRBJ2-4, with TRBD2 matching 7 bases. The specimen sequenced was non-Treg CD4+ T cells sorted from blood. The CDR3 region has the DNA TGTGCCAGCAGCGGACGGGAGCGGGACGAAAACATTCAGTACTTC. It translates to CASSGRERDENIQYF. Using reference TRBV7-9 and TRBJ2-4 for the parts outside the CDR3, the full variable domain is DTGVSQNPRHKITKRGQNVTFRCDPISEHNRLYWYRQTLGQGPEFLTYFQNEAQLEKSRLLSDRFSAERPKGSFSTLEIQRTEQGDSAMYLCASSGRERDENIQYFGAGTRLSVL.